Listed here are 14 T cell receptor beta chains from one sample, sequenced in a study of vaccination and CD4 T cells after COVID-19. The treatment here: roughly 11-day PBMC culture with coronavirus spike peptide pools or control peptides (ViraFEST assay). Sequenced with the Oncomine TCR Beta short-read assay was DNA taken from cultured CD4+ T cells. TCRdb itself ran the PCR reads through MiXCR, one entry per CDR3 protein. The sample consists of about 15,000 distinct CDR3 sequences, 50% to 55% of them appearing once. The antigens these receptors bind are not known. The sequencing sample was made of CD4+ T cells from blood, cultured in vitro. These receptors were collected from a human donor who had recovered from COVID-19.

The sample holds a few counts of this clonotype. The rearrangement links TRBV20-1 to TRBJ2-5, with a possible D match to TRBD2 (6 bases). Looked up from germline, CDR1 is DFQATT and CDR2 is SNEGSKA (reference sequence). This CDR3 has 15 residues. Trimming shortened V by 5 bases and J by 5 bases, and 21 bases separated the two germline ends. The CDR3 region is CSAPPPLREEETQYF. As DNA, the CDR3 is TGCAGTGCTCCGCCACCTCTCAGGGAGGAGGAGACCCAGTACTTC.

This chain links TRBV12-3 or TRBV12-4 with TRBJ1-5; 9 bases map to TRBD1. With V trimmed by 6 bases and J by 4 bases, 7 bases remained unmatched. CDR3 length equals 15 residues. The CDR3 region is CASRRDRVGNQPQHF. DNA for the CDR3: TGTGCCAGCAGGAGGGACAGGGTGGGTAATCAGCCCCAGCATTTT.

J is TRBJ2-7 and V is TRBV20-1, with 12 bases fitting TRBD2. This CDR3 has 20 residues. J was trimmed by 0 bases and V by 2 bases; bases with no gene match: 17. The germline V gene encodes CDR1 DFQATT and CDR2 SNEGSKA (reference sequence). CDR3 protein: CSARPHSWTSGDLSSYEQYF. The CDR3 coding sequence is TGCAGTGCTAGACCCCACTCATGGACTAGCGGGGACCTTAGCTCCTACGAGCAGTACTTC.

The chain has TRBV6-5 and TRBJ1-1, with unresolved D. V lost 3 bases and J 0 bases, leaving 11 bases between the germline ends. Looked up from germline, CDR1 is MNHEY and CDR2 is SVGAGI. CDR3 length: 15 amino acids. CDR3 protein: CASSYSPTVNTEAFF. The CDR3 nucleotides are TGTGCCAGCAGTTATTCTCCGACGGTGAACACTGAAGCTTTCTTT.

The V and J genes are TRBV29-1 and TRBJ1-3; 7 nucleotides line up with TRBD1. The germline V gene encodes CDR1 SQVTM and CDR2 ANQGSEA. Trimming cost V 4 bases and J 2 bases; bases outside gene matches: 5. This CDR3 contains 14 residues. Here the CDR3 DNA reads TGCAGCGTTGGGTCCACAGGGGCTGGAAACACCATATATTTT. This codes for CSVGSTGAGNTIYF.

This clonotype was seen a handful of times. The chain combines TRBV2 with TRBJ1-6, with D uncertain. The CDR3 spans 13 residues. Germline values: CDR1 SNHLY, CDR2 FYNNEI. The V gene lost 5 bases and the J gene lost 7 bases, with 9 bases spanning the gap. CDR3 protein: CASSFQLNSPLHF. CDR3 coding DNA: TGTGCCAGCAGTTTCCAGCTAAATTCACCCCTCCACTTT.

The chain combines TRBV19 with TRBJ2-3; TRBD2 is a possible D gene (5 bases). The CDR3 is 15 residues long. Germline CDR1 LNHDA, CDR2 SQIVND (reference sequence). Deletions cut 5 bases from V and 3 bases from J, with 15 bases between. The CDR3 sequence is CASSLAMGATDTQYF. In nucleotides, the CDR3 is TGTGCCAGTAGTTTAGCGATGGGAGCGACAGATACGCAGTATTTT.

V usage is TRBV5-1 and J usage is TRBJ2-7; TRBD1 aligns across 7 bases. Germline V lookup: CDR1 SGHRS, CDR2 YFSETQ. CDR3 length equals 12 residues. The V and J ends lost 3 bases and 6 bases, in that order; junction bases with no gene match: 3. The CDR3 DNA is TGCGCCAGCAGCTCTACAGGGGTCGAGCAGTACTTC. Protein: CASSSTGVEQYF.

The chain recombines TRBV6-1 with TRBJ1-2; no firm D call. The V gene's germline CDR1 is MNHNS and CDR2 SASEGT. This CDR3 region has 15 residues. Trimming shortened V by 6 bases and J by 0 bases, and 14 bases separated the two germline ends. CDR3 sequence (DNA): TGTGCCAGCAGGCCGATGGTGGGGTCTAACTATGGCTACACCTTC. This encodes CASRPMVGSNYGYTF.

The chain carries TRBV7-2 and TRBJ2-5; perhaps TRBD2 as D (5 bases). CDR1 and CDR2 from the germline V gene are SGHTA and FQGNSA. The CDR3 contains 13 residues. Trimming left V 5 bases short and J 5 bases short, with 12 bases between. The CDR3 nucleotides are TGTGCCAGCAGCAGAACGGGAAGGGAGACCCAGTACTTC. This gives the protein CASSRTGRETQYF.

This sequence joins TRBV5-1 and TRBJ2-2; 7 bases are shared with TRBD2. With 3 bases clipped from V and 0 bases from J, the junction kept 2 bases outside the gene matches. The length of the CDR3 is 15 residues. Germline CDR1 and CDR2: SGHRS and YFSETQ. CDR3 in amino acids: CASSSGTTNTGELFF. Written as DNA, the CDR3 is TGCGCCAGCAGCTCGGGGACTACGAACACCGGGGAGCTGTTTTTT.

The genes are TRBV20-1 and TRBJ1-1, with 11 bases lining up with TRBD1. CDR1 DFQATT and CDR2 SNEGSKA come from the germline V gene (reference sequence). CDR3 size: 12 residues. The trim removed 6 bases at V and 11 bases at J, leaving 8 bases unmatched. CDR3 protein: CSARGTGGWAFF. Here the CDR3 DNA reads TGCAGTGCCCGAGGGACAGGGGGGTGGGCTTTCTTT.

The V and J genes are TRBV7-3 and TRBJ1-5; no clear D gene. CDR1 and CDR2 from the germline V gene are SGHTA and FQGTGA. V lost 0 bases, J lost 0 bases, and 0 bases lay in between. This CDR3 is 13 amino acids long. DNA of the CDR3: TGTGCCAGCAGCTTAACTAGCAATCAGCCCCAGCATTTT. Translated: CASSLTSNQPQHF.

The chain employs TRBV24-1 and TRBJ2-5; 15 nucleotides agree with TRBD2. The CDR3 length is 16 residues. Germline assignment: CDR1 KGHDR and CDR2 SFDVKD. The junction had 1 base not matched to a gene; V was cut back by 1 base and J by 5 bases. CDR3 in DNA: TGTGCCACCAGTGATTTCGGGACTAGCGGGAGGGAGACCCAGTACTTC. It encodes CATSDFGTSGRETQYF.